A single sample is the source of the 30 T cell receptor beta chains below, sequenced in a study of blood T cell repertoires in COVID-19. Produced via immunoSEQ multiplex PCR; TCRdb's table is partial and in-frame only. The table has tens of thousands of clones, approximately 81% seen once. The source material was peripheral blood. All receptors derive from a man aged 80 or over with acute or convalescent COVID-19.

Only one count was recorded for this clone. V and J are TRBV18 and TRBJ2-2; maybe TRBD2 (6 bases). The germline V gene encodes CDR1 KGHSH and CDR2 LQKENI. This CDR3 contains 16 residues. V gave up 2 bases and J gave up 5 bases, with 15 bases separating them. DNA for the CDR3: TGTGCCAGCTCACCAACCGGGACCGGGGGTACCGGGGAGCTGTTTTTT. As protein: CASSPTGTGGTGELFF.

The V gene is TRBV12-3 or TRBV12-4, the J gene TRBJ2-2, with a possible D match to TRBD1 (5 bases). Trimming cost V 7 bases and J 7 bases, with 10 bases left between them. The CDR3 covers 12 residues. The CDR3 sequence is CASNAQVGELFF. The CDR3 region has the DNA TGTGCCAGCAACGCACAGGTCGGGGAGCTGTTTTTT.

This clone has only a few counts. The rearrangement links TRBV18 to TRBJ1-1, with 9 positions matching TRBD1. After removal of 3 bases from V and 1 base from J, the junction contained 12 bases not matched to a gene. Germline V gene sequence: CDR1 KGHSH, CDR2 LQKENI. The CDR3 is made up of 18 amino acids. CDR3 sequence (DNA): TGTGCCAGCTCACCCTCCGGGACAGGGTCTTCAACGAACACTGAAGCTTTCTTT. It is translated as CASSPSGTGSSTNTEAFF. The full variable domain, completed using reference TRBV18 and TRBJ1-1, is NAGVMQNPRHLVRRRGQEARLRCSPMKGHSHVYWYRQLPEEGLKFMVYLQKENIIDESGMPKERFSAEFPKEGPSILRIQQVVRGDSAAYFCASSPSGTGSSTNTEAFFGQGTRLTVV.

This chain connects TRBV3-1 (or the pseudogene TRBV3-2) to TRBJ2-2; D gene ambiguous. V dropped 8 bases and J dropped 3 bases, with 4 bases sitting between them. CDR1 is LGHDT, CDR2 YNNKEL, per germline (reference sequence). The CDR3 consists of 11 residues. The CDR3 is CASRYTGELFF. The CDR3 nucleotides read TGTGCCAGCCGGTACACCGGGGAGCTGTTTTTT.

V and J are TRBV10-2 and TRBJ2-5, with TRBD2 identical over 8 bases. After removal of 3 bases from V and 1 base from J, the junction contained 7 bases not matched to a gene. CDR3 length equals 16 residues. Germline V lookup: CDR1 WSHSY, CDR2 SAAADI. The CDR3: CASSDNLAGAQETQYF. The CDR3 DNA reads TGCGCCAGCAGTGATAACCTAGCGGGCGCCCAAGAGACCCAGTACTTC.

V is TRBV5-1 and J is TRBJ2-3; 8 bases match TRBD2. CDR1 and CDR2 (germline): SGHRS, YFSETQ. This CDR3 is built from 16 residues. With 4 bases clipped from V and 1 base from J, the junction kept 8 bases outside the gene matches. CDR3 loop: CASSRQRGSRTDTQYF. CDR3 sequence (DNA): TGCGCCAGCAGCCGCCAGCGGGGGAGTCGCACAGATACGCAGTATTTT.

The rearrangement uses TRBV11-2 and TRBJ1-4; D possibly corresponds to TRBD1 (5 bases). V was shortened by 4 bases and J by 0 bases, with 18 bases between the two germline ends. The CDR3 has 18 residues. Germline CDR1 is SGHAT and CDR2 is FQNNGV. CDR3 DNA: TGTGCCAGCAGCTCATTTAGGGGCAGCCGTGCAACTAATGAAAAACTGTTTTTT. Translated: CASSSFRGSRATNEKLFF.

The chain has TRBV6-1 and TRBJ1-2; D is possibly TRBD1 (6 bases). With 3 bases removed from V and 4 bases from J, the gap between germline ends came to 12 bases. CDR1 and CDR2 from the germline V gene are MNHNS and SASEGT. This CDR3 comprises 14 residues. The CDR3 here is CASSEGAMSYGYTF. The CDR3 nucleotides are TGTGCCAGCAGTGAGGGGGCGATGAGCTATGGCTACACCTTC.

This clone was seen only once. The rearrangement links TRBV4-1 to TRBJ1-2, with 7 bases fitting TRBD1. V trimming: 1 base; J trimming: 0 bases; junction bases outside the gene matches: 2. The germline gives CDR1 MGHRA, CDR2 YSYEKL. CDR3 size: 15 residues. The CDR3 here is CASSQGTGANYGYTF. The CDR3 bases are TGCGCCAGCAGCCAAGGGACAGGAGCTAACTATGGCTACACCTTC.

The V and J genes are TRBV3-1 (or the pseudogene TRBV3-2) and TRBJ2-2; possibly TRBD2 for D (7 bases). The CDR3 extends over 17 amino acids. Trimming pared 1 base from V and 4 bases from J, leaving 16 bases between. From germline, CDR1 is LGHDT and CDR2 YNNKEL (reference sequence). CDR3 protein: CASSQGGCGGGTGELFF. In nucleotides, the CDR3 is TGTGCCAGCAGCCAAGGTGGTTGCGGGGGCGGCACCGGGGAGCTGTTTTTT.

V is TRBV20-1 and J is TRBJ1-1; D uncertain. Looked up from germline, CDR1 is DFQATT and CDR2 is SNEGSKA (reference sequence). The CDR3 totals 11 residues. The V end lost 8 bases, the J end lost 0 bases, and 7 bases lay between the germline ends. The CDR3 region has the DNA TGCAGTACTCAGGTGAACACTGAAGCTTTCTTT. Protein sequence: CSTQVNTEAFF.

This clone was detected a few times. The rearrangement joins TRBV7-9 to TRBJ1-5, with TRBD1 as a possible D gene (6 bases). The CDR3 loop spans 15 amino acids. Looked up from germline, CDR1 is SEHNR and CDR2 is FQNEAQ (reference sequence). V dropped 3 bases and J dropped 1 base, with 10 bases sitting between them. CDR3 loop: CASSLGGASNQPQHF. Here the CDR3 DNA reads TGTGCCAGCAGCTTGGGGGGGGCGAGCAATCAGCCCCAGCATTTT. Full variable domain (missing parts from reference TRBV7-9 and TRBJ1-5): DTGVSQNPRHKITKRGQNVTFRCDPISEHNRLYWYRQTLGQGPEFLTYFQNEAQLEKSRLLSDRFSAERPKGSFSTLEIQRTEQGDSAMYLCASSLGGASNQPQHFGDGTRLSIL.

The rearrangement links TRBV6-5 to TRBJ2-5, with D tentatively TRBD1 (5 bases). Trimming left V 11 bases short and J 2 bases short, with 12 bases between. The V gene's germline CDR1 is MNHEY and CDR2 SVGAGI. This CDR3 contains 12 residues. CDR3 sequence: CAAKDRQETQYF. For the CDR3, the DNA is TGTGCCGCCAAAGACAGACAAGAGACCCAGTACTTC.

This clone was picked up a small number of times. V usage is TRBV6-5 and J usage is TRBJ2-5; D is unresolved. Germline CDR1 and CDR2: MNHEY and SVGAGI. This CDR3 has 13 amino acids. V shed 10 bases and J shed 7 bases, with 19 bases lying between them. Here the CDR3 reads CATWAPLFRTQYF. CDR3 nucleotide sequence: TGTGCCACCTGGGCCCCTTTGTTTAGGACCCAGTACTTC.

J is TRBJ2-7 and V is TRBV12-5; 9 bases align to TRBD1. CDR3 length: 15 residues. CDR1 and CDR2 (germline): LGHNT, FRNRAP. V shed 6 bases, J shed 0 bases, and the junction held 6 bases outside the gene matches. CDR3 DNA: TGTGCTAGTGGGATCGGACAGGGGAGCTCCTACGAGCAGTACTTC. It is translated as CASGIGQGSSYEQYF.

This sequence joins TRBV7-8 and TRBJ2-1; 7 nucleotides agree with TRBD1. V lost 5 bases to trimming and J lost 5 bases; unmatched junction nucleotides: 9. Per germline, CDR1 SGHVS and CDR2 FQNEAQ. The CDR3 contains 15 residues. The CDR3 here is CASSNPGQRDNEQFF. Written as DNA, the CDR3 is TGTGCCAGCAGCAACCCGGGACAGAGAGACAATGAGCAGTTCTTC.

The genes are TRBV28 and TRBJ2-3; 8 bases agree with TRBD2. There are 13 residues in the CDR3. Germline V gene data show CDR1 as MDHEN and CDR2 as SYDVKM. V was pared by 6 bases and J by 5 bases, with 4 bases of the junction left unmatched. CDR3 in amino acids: CASSGAGEDTQYF. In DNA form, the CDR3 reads TGTGCCAGCAGCGGAGCGGGGGAAGATACGCAGTATTTT.

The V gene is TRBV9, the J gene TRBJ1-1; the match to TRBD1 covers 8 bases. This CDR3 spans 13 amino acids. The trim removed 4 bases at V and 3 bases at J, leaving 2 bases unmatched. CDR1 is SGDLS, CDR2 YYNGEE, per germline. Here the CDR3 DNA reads TGTGCCAGCAGCACACAGGGGGACACTGAAGCTTTCTTT. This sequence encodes CASSTQGDTEAFF.

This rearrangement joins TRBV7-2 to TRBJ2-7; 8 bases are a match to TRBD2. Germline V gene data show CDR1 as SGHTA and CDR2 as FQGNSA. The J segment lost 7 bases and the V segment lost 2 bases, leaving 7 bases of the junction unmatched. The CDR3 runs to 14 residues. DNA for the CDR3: TGTGCCAGCAGCTTAACGGGGGGGCAAAGGGAGCAGTACTTC. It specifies CASSLTGGQREQYF.

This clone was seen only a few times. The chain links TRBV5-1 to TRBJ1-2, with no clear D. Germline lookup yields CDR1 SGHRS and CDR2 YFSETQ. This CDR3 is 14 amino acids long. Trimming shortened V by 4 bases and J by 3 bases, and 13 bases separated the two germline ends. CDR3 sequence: CASSLVGGDYGYTF. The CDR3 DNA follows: TGCGCCAGCAGCCTGGTCGGAGGTGACTATGGCTACACCTTC.

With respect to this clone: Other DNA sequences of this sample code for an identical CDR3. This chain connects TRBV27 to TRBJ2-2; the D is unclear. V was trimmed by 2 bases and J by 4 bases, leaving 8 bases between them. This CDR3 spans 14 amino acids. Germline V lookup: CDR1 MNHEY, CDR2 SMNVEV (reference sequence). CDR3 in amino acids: CASSLGAATGELFF. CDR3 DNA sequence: TGTGCCAGCAGTTTAGGTGCGGCCACCGGGGAGCTGTTTTTT.

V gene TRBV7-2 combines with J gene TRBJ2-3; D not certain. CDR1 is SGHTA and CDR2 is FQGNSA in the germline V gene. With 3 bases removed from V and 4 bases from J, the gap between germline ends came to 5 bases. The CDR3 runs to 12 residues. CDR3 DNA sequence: TGTGCCAGCAGCTTCTCAGCAGATACGCAGTATTTT. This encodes CASSFSADTQYF.

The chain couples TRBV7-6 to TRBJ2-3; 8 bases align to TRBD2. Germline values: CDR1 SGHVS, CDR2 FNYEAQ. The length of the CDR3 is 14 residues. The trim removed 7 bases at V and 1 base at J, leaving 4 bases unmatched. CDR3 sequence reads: CASTDSGGTDTQYF. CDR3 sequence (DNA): TGTGCCAGCACAGATAGCGGGGGCACAGATACGCAGTATTTT.

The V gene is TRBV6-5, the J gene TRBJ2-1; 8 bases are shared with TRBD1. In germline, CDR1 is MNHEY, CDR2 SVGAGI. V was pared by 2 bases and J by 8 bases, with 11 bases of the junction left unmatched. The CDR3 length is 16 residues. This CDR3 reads CASSYDAGGFTDEQFF. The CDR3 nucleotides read TGTGCCAGCAGTTACGACGCAGGGGGCTTTACAGATGAGCAGTTCTTC.

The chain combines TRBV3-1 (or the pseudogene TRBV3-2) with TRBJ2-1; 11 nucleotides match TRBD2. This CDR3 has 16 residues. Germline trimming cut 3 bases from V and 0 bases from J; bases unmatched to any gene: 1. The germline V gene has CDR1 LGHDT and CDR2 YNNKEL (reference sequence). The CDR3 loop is CASSHTSGGSYNEQFF. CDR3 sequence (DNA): TGTGCCAGCAGCCACACTAGCGGGGGCTCCTACAATGAGCAGTTCTTC.

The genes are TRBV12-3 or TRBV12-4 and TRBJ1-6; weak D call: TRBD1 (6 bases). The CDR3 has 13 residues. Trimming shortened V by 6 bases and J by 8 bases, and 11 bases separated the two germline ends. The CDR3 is CASRPGHYSPLHF. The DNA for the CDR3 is TGTGCCAGCAGGCCGGGACATTATTCACCCCTCCACTTT.

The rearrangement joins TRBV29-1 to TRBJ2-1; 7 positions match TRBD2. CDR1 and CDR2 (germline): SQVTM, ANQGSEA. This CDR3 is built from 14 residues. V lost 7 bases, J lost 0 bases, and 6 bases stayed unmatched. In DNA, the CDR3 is TGCAGCGGCTACCCTAGCGGCTCCTACAATGAGCAGTTCTTC. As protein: CSGYPSGSYNEQFF.

CDR3 sequence (DNA): TGTGCCAGCAGCTTGCCATACAGGTACAATGAGCAGTTCTTC. This codes for CASSLPYRYNEQFF. The V gene is TRBV5-6, the J gene TRBJ2-1; D might be TRBD1 (5 bases). With 1 base removed from V and 4 bases from J, the gap between germline ends came to 9 bases. The CDR3 runs 14 residues. Per germline, CDR1 SGHDT and CDR2 YYEEEE.

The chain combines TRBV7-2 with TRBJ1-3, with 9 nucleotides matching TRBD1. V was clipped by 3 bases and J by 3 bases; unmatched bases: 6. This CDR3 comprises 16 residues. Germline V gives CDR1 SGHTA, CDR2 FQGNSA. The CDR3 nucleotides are TGTGCCAGCAGCTTGAGTACAGGGGGCAGTGGAAACACCATATATTTT. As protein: CASSLSTGGSGNTIYF.

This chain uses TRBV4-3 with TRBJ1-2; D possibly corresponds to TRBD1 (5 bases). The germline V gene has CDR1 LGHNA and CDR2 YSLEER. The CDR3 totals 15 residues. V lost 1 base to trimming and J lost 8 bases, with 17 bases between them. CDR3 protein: CASSQGVGRGSGYTF. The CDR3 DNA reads TGCGCCAGCAGCCAAGGGGTAGGGCGGGGGTCGGGCTACACCTTC.